This paragraph covers one T cell receptor (beta chain) sequence. J was trimmed by 1 base and V by 7 bases; bases with no gene match: 11. The CDR3 spans 16 residues. Germline V gene lookup returns CDR1 MDHEN and CDR2 SYDVKM. The PCR used 60 Vbeta and 13 Jbeta primers. Sequencing was performed with immunoSEQ multiplex PCR; in TCRdb, only in-frame clones are kept and a portion is missing. This sample has 170,000 or so clones; around nine tenths occur once, and the top ten carry roughly 2%. The sample belongs to a study of cytomegalovirus exposure and HLA in healthy donors. This chain uses TRBV28 with TRBJ2-7, with 9 bases that match TRBD2. Material for sequencing was PBMCs. This receptor was identified in a woman between 18 and 30 years old in good health and CMV-seronegative. CDR3 region: CASNQWGLAGSYEQYF. In DNA form, the CDR3 reads TGTGCCAGCAACCAATGGGGGCTAGCGGGATCCTACGAGCAGTACTTC.